One sample yielded the 26 T cell receptor beta chains listed below, sequenced in a study of T cell responses to AZD1222 COVID-19 vaccine. Libraries were prepared by immunoSEQ multiplex PCR; TCRdb keeps only in-frame clonotypes and omits some of them. The sample lists about 110,000 clones; 87% were seen once. Sequenced here: peripheral blood, sampled 28 days after the second AZD1222 dose. All receptors derive from an adult who received the AZD1222 COVID-19 vaccine.

The chain recombines TRBV28 with TRBJ1-5, with 7 bases aligning to TRBD1. The CDR3 is 21 residues long. The V and J ends lost 3 bases and 0 bases, in that order; junction bases with no gene match: 20. CDR1 is MDHEN and CDR2 is SYDVKM in the germline V gene. CDR3: CASSFLPYDREGDYSNQPQHF. CDR3 DNA sequence: TGTGCCAGCAGTTTTCTCCCCTACGACAGGGAGGGGGATTATAGCAATCAGCCCCAGCATTTT. The full variable domain, rest sourced from reference TRBV28 and TRBJ1-5, is DVKVTQSSRYLVKRTGEKVFLECVQDMDHENMFWYRQDPGLGLRLIYFSYDVKMKEKGDIPEGYSVSREKKERFSLILESASTNQTSMYLCASSFLPYDREGDYSNQPQHFGDGTRLSIL.

The V gene is TRBV19, the J gene TRBJ1-3; D is ambiguous. CDR1 and CDR2 (germline): LNHDA, SQIVND (reference sequence). The CDR3 is 13 amino acids. V lost 8 bases and J lost 0, with 8 bases in between. CDR3 DNA sequence: TGTGCCAGTCGGTTGAGCTCTGGAAACACCATATATTTT. Its protein product is CASRLSSGNTIYF.

This clone has a single count. This chain uses TRBV7-9 with TRBJ2-7; D possibly corresponds to TRBD1 (6 bases). Per the germline V gene, CDR1 is SEHNR and CDR2 is FQNEAQ (reference sequence). The CDR3 consists of 17 residues. V was shortened by 1 base and J by 3 bases, with 19 bases between the two germline ends. CDR3 DNA sequence: TGTGCCAGCAGCTTAGGTGGAGTGTCGGGACACCTCTACGAGCAGTACTTC. It encodes CASSLGGVSGHLYEQYF.

The chain couples TRBV15 to TRBJ1-1, with D unresolved. There are 16 residues in the CDR3. CDR1 LNHNV and CDR2 YYDKDF come from the germline V gene (reference sequence). Trimming pared 3 bases from V and 6 bases from J, leaving 20 bases between. CDR3 coding DNA: TGTGCCACCAGCAGGACGGTAGGGTTAATGTATTCTGAAGCTTTCTTT. It translates to CATSRTVGLMYSEAFF. The full variable domain, with the rest looked up from reference TRBV15 and TRBJ1-1, is DAMVIQNPRYQVTQFGKPVTLSCSQTLNHNVMYWYQQKSSQAPKLLFHYYDKDFNNEADTPDNFQSRRPNTSFCFLDIRSPGLGDTAMYLCATSRTVGLMYSEAFFGQGTRLTVV.

This rearrangement joins TRBV15 to TRBJ1-4; a possible D gene is TRBD1 (5 bases). Per germline, CDR1 LNHNV and CDR2 YYDKDF (reference sequence). Trimming stripped 0 bases from V and 5 bases from J, with 16 bases between. The CDR3 spans 17 residues. CDR3: CATSRDLLGRGNEKLFF. The CDR3 DNA reads TGTGCCACCAGCAGAGATCTACTGGGACGAGGGAATGAAAAACTGTTTTTT.

The rearrangement links TRBV19 to TRBJ2-7, with D possibly being TRBD1 or TRBD2 (5 bases each). V lost 7 bases to trimming and J lost 0 bases, with 16 bases between them. This CDR3 has 15 amino acids. Looked up from germline, CDR1 is LNHDA and CDR2 is SQIVND (reference sequence). CDR3 in amino acids: CASTRGTLGSYEQYF. The CDR3 region has the DNA TGTGCCAGTACCCGAGGGACCTTGGGCTCCTACGAGCAGTACTTC.

The chain uses TRBV29-1 and TRBJ2-1; 11 positions match TRBD2. The V gene end was trimmed by 7 bases and the J gene end by 3 bases; junction bases not matched to a gene: 8. Germline V gene sequence: CDR1 SQVTM, CDR2 ANQGSEA. CDR3 length: 15 amino acids. As DNA, the CDR3 is TGCAGCGGCCAGCTTACTAGCGGGAGCTACAATGAGCAGTTCTTC. It translates to CSGQLTSGSYNEQFF.

This clone was detected a few times. The V and J genes are TRBV7-9 and TRBJ2-7; TRBD1 is a possible D gene (6 bases). V shed 2 bases and J shed 5 bases, with 19 bases lying between them. This CDR3 contains 16 residues. In germline, CDR1 is SEHNR, CDR2 FQNEAQ (reference sequence). The CDR3 coding sequence is TGTGCCAGCAGCTTACGGGCGACAGGTGCTAGGGACGAGCAGTACTTC. Protein: CASSLRATGARDEQYF.

The chain links TRBV4-1 to TRBJ1-1; 8 bases align to TRBD1. The CDR3 sequence is 16 residues long. The V segment lost 1 base and the J segment 4 bases; nucleotides outside the gene matches: 8. The germline V gene encodes CDR1 MGHRA and CDR2 YSYEKL. CDR3 DNA: TGCGCCAGCAGCCAAGCCCGGACAGGGAGGGGCACTGAAGCTTTCTTT. Its translation: CASSQARTGRGTEAFF.

The genes are TRBV29-1 and TRBJ1-2; the match to TRBD1 covers 7 bases. There are 13 residues in the CDR3. Trimming at V came to 6 bases and at J to 4 bases, leaving 8 bases not matched to a gene. Germline CDR1 is SQVTM and CDR2 is ANQGSEA. The CDR3 region has the DNA TGCAGCGTGGTGGGAGACAGGGCCTATGGCTACACCTTC. Its protein product is CSVVGDRAYGYTF.

The V and J genes are TRBV7-8 and TRBJ2-1; 8 nucleotides align to TRBD2. Unmatched junction bases numbered 10, after V lost 3 bases and J lost 15 bases. The germline V gene encodes CDR1 SGHVS and CDR2 FQNEAQ. The CDR3 contains 13 residues. The chain's CDR3 is CASSLLETSDWFF. For the CDR3, the DNA is TGTGCCAGCAGCTTGCTTGAGACTAGCGATTGGTTCTTC.

The rearrangement joins TRBV6-6 to TRBJ1-6; D is ambiguous. Germline V CDR1 and CDR2: MNHNY, SVGAGI (reference sequence). The CDR3 totals 11 residues. V lost 4 bases, J lost 9 bases, and 4 bases lay in between. The CDR3 sequence is CASSSGSPLHF. The CDR3 bases are TGTGCCAGCAGTTCAGGTTCACCCCTCCACTTT.

This chain uses TRBV6-5 with TRBJ2-5; unclear D gene. This CDR3 is built from 15 residues. The V end lost 8 bases, the J end lost 2 bases, and 18 bases lay between the germline ends. Germline CDR1 MNHEY, CDR2 SVGAGI. CDR3 residues: CASSKRVLVQETQYF. The DNA of the CDR3 is TGTGCCAGCTCTAAACGGGTTCTAGTTCAAGAGACCCAGTACTTC.

The rearrangement links TRBV29-1 to TRBJ1-1; D perhaps matches TRBD1 (6 bases). The CDR3 extends over 13 amino acids. Germline V gives CDR1 SQVTM, CDR2 ANQGSEA. V was cut by 7 bases and J by 1 base, with 13 bases left in between. The CDR3: CSATTGWNTEAFF. DNA for the CDR3: TGCAGCGCCACCACAGGGTGGAACACTGAAGCTTTCTTT.

V is TRBV3-1 (or the pseudogene TRBV3-2) and J is TRBJ1-5; weak D call: TRBD1 (5 bases). This CDR3 comprises 15 residues. Germline V CDR1 and CDR2: LGHDT, YNNKEL (reference sequence). The germline V and J ends were trimmed by 1 base and 7 bases, with 14 bases remaining between them. The CDR3 reads CASSQGGGYGQPQHF. CDR3 bases: TGTGCCAGCAGCCAAGGGGGGGGGTATGGCCAGCCCCAGCATTTT.

This clone occurred once. V and J are TRBV6-2 or TRBV6-3 and TRBJ1-4; TRBD1 might be the D (6 bases). V was shortened by 5 bases and J by 6 bases, with 16 bases between the two germline ends. The CDR3 totals 15 residues. The germline V gene has CDR1 MNHEY and CDR2 SVGEGT. The CDR3 sequence is CASSGLTGYDEKLFF. Here the CDR3 DNA reads TGTGCCAGCAGTGGGCTCACAGGGTATGATGAAAAACTGTTTTTT.

The chain combines TRBV7-2 with TRBJ2-1; D call uncertain. Trimming left V 1 base short and J 8 bases short, with 15 bases between. The CDR3 sequence is 15 residues long. The germline V gene encodes CDR1 SGHTA and CDR2 FQGNSA. This CDR3 reads CASSLEQILGYEQFF. CDR3 nucleotide sequence: TGTGCCAGCAGCTTAGAACAGATTCTGGGATATGAGCAGTTCTTC.

The gene calls are TRBV5-4 and TRBJ2-1; D call uncertain. Germline V gene data show CDR1 as SGHNT and CDR2 as YYREEE (reference sequence). Trimming pared 0 bases from V and 5 bases from J, leaving 6 bases between. The length of the CDR3 is 13 residues. CDR3 sequence (DNA): TGTGCCAGCAGCTTGGGACGGAACAATGAGCAGTTCTTC. Translation gives CASSLGRNNEQFF.

The genes are TRBV6-1 and TRBJ2-1; D possibly corresponds to TRBD2 (6 bases). The CDR3 has 15 residues. V dropped 0 bases and J dropped 9 bases, with 15 bases sitting between them. Germline loops: CDR1 MNHNS, CDR2 SASEGT. The CDR3 spells CASSEASGGKGEQFF. The CDR3 coding sequence is TGTGCCAGCAGTGAAGCATCGGGCGGGAAGGGTGAGCAGTTCTTC.

The rearrangement links TRBV28 to TRBJ2-7; perhaps TRBD2 as D (6 bases). Per the germline V gene, CDR1 is MDHEN and CDR2 is SYDVKM. Trimming removed 3 bases at V and 0 bases at J, with 18 bases between. The CDR3 spans 17 residues. DNA of the CDR3: TGTGCCAGCAGTTTTGCGTCTTGGCGGGGAAGCTCCTACGAGCAGTACTTC. Translated: CASSFASWRGSSYEQYF.

The V and J genes are TRBV3-1 (or the pseudogene TRBV3-2) and TRBJ2-7, with D hard to call. The CDR3 totals 12 residues. Germline V CDR1 and CDR2: LGHDT, YNNKEL (reference sequence). V was trimmed by 3 bases and J by 3 bases, leaving 6 bases between them. The CDR3: CASSHTFYEQYF. CDR3 in DNA: TGTGCCAGCAGCCATACGTTCTACGAGCAGTACTTC.

J is TRBJ1-2 and V is TRBV30; perhaps TRBD1 as D (6 bases). Germline V lookup: CDR1 GTSNPN, CDR2 SVGIG (reference sequence). The CDR3 is made up of 13 amino acids. V lost 2 bases to trimming and J lost 8 bases, with 15 bases between them. The CDR3 DNA is TGTGCCTGGAGTAGTTCGCAGGGGCACGGCTACACCTTC. As protein: CAWSSSQGHGYTF.

This sequence joins TRBV29-1 and TRBJ2-1, with 12 bases aligning to TRBD2. Trimming took 7 bases from V and 7 from J; bases not matched to a gene: 5. In germline, CDR1 is SQVTM, CDR2 ANQGSEA. The CDR3 has 13 residues. The CDR3 here is CSASGRAGNEQFF. CDR3 DNA sequence: TGCAGCGCTAGCGGGAGGGCCGGAAATGAGCAGTTCTTC.

The chain recombines TRBV6-6 with TRBJ1-1, with a possible D match to TRBD1 (5 bases). The germline V gene encodes CDR1 MNHNY and CDR2 SVGAGI (reference sequence). CDR3 length equals 15 residues. Trimming shortened V by 2 bases and J by 1 base, and 11 bases separated the two germline ends. DNA of the CDR3: TGTGCCAGCAGTTACGCTGCCGACAGGAACACTGAAGCTTTCTTT. It translates to CASSYAADRNTEAFF.

The genes are TRBV3-1 (or the pseudogene TRBV3-2) and TRBJ2-3; weak D call: TRBD1 (5 bases). Per germline, CDR1 LGHDT and CDR2 YNNKEL (reference sequence). Trimming shortened V by 1 base and J by 2 bases, and 10 bases separated the two germline ends. The CDR3 has 15 amino acids. The CDR3, as DNA: TGTGCCAGCAGCCAAGCGAACAGGCACACAGATACGCAGTATTTT. Translation gives CASSQANRHTDTQYF.

This clone has a handful of counts. The chain is built from TRBV2 and TRBJ1-1; D is unclear. Germline V CDR1 and CDR2: SNHLY, FYNNEI. V was pared by 5 bases and J by 8 bases, with 18 bases between. The CDR3 has 14 residues. The CDR3 here is CASSTRTSNGEAFF. Written as DNA, the CDR3 is TGTGCCAGCAGTACCCGGACGTCGAATGGGGAAGCTTTCTTT. Supplemented by reference TRBV2 and TRBJ1-1, the full variable domain reads EPEVTQTPSHQVTQMGQEVILRCVPISNHLYFYWYRQILGQKVEFLVSFYNNEISEKSEIFDDQFSVERPDGSNFTLKIRSTKLEDSAMYFCASSTRTSNGEAFFGQGTRLTVV.